This T cell receptor (beta chain) was recorded in a study of cytomegalovirus exposure and HLA in healthy donors. Overall study: In an earlier analysis, 95 million to 140 million unique TCR beta sequences were found from some 200 million T cells.

This clone occurred a few times. Its antigen remains unidentified. Primers: 60 Vbeta forward and 13 Jbeta reverse. Assay used: immunoSEQ multiplex PCR; TCRdb lists only in-frame clones, some missing. Counted here are 49,000 or so clones, about 81% occurring once; the ten biggest clones make up under 2.5%. Study observations and caveats: Later findings reportedly placed an Asian-associated ancestry cluster below the approximately 670-donor mean for N-insertions. Being indistinguishable, some V segments were excluded, TRBV6-2 and TRBV6-3 among them. In vitro, three CMV-associated chains proved specific for CMV antigens.

Germline CDR1 and CDR2: LNHDA and SQIVND (reference sequence). This CDR3 contains 13 residues. Trimming removed 3 bases at V and 5 bases at J, with 10 bases between. V is TRBV19 and J is TRBJ2-5, with D perhaps TRBD1 (7 bases). This sequence was found in a boy between 10 and 17 years old in good health and CMV-seropositive. The sequencing sample was made of PBMCs. The CDR3 region has the DNA TGTGCCAGTAGTATCCCAGGGGGGGAGACCCAGTACTTC. Residues: CASSIPGGETQYF.